Sequencing of this TCR beta chain was carried out in a study of blood T cell repertoires in COVID-19. The wider study: Sources were T cells, B-cell-depleted T cells, or PBMCs; the material itself was cDNA or gDNA.

This clone has a handful of counts. V shed 1 base, J shed 1 base, and the junction held 13 bases outside the gene matches. Per germline, CDR1 SGHRS and CDR2 YFSETQ. The CDR3 is 19 amino acids. Here immunoSEQ multiplex PCR was the method, and the copy in TCRdb shows in-frame clones only, minus some. This table holds around 260,000 clones, 83% found once. The V call is TRBV5-1, the J call TRBJ2-7; 11 bases align to TRBD2. Sequencing used peripheral blood. This TCR came from a man in his 60s who had recovered from COVID-19. CDR3 nucleotides: TGCGCCAGCAGCTTGCAGGGGACTAGCGGTAGATCCTTTTCCTACGAGCAGTACTTC. Translating it yields CASSLQGTSGRSFSYEQYF.